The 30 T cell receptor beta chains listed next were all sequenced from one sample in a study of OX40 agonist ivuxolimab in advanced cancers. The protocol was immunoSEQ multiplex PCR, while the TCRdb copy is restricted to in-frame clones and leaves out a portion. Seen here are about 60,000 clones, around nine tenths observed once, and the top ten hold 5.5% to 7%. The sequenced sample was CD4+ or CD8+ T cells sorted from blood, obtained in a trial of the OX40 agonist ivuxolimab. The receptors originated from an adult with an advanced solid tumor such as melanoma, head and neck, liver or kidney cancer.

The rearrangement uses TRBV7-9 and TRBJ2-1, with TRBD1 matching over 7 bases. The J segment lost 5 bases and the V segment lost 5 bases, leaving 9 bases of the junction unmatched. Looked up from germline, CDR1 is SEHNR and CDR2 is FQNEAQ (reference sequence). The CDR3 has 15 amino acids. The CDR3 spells CASSARRTGHNEQFF. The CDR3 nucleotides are TGTGCCAGCAGCGCAAGAAGGACAGGCCACAATGAGCAGTTCTTC.

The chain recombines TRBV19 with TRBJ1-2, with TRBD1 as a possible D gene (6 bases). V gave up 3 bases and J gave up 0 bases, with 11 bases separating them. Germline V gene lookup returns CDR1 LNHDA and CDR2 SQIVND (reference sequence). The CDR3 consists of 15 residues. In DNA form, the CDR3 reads TGTGCCAGTAGTATTCTGGGGGCAGCTAACTATGGCTACACCTTC. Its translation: CASSILGAANYGYTF.

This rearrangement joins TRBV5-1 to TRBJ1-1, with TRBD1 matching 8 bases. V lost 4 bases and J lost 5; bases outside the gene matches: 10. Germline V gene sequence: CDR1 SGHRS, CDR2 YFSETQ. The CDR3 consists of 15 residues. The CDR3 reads CASSADRGLRTEAFF. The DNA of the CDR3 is TGCGCCAGCAGCGCCGACAGGGGCCTACGGACTGAAGCTTTCTTT.

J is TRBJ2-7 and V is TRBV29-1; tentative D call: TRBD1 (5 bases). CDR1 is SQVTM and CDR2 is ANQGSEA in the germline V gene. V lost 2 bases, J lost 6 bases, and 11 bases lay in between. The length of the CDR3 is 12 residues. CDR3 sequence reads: CSVEQGSGEQYF. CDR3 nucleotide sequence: TGCAGCGTTGAACAGGGTTCTGGCGAGCAGTACTTC.

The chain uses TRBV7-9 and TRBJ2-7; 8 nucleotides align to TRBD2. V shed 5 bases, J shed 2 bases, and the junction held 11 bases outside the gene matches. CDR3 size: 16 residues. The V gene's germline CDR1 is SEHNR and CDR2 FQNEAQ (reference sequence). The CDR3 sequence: CASSTRTSGSAYEQYF. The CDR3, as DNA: TGTGCCAGCAGCACCCGAACTAGCGGCTCAGCCTACGAGCAGTACTTC.

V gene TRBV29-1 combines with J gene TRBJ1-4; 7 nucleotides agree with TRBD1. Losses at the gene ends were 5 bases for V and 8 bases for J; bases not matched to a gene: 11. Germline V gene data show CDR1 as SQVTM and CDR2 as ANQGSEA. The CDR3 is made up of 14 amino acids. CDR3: CSVSGRQGREKLFF. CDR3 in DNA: TGCAGCGTTTCCGGCCGACAGGGACGGGAAAAACTGTTTTTT.

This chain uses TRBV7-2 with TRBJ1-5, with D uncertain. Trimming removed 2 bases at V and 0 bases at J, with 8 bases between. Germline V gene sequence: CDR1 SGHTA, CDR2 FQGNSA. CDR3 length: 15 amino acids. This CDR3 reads CASSLTSGSNQPQHF. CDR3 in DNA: TGTGCCAGCAGCTTAACTTCAGGTAGCAATCAGCCCCAGCATTTT.

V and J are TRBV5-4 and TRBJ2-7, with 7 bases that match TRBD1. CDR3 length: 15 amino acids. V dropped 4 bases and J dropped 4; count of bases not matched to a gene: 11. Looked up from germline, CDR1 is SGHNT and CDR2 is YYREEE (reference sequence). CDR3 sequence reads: CASSPRTGPGYEQYF. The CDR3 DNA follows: TGTGCCAGCAGCCCCCGGACAGGACCTGGATACGAGCAGTACTTC.

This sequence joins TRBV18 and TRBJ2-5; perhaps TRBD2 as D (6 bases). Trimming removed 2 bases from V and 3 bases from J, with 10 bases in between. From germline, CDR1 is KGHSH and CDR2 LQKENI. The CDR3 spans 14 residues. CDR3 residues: CASSPYTGEETQYF. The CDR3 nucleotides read TGTGCCAGCTCACCATATACGGGGGAAGAGACCCAGTACTTC. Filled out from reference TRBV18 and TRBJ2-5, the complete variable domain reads NAGVMQNPRHLVRRRGQEARLRCSPMKGHSHVYWYRQLPEEGLKFMVYLQKENIIDESGMPKERFSAEFPKEGPSILRIQQVVRGDSAAYFCASSPYTGEETQYFGPGTRLLVL.

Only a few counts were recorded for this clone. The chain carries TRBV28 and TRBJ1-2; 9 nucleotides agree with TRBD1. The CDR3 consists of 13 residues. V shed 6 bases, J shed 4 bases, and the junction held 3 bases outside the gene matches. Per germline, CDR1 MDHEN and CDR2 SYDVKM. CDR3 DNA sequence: TGTGCCAGCAGCCGGGACAGGGTCTATGGCTACACCTTC. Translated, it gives CASSRDRVYGYTF.

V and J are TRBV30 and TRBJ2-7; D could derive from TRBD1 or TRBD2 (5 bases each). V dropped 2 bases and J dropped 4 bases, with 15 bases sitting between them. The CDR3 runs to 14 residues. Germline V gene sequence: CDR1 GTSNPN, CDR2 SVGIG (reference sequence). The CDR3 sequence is CAWSSRGVMYEQYF. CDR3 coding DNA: TGTGCCTGGAGTTCTAGAGGGGTGATGTACGAGCAGTACTTC. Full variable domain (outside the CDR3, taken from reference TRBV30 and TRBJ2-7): SQTIHQWPATLVQPVGSPLSLECTVEGTSNPNLYWYRQAAGRGLQLLFYSVGIGQISSEVPQNLSASRPQDRQFILSSKKLLLSDSGFYLCAWSSRGVMYEQYFGPGTRLTVT.

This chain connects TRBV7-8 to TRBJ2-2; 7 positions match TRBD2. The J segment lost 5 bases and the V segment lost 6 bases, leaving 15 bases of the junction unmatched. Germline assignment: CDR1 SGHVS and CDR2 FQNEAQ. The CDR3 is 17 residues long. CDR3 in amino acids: CASSLRGAGVNTGELFF. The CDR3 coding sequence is TGTGCCAGCAGTCTCAGAGGGGCGGGAGTAAATACCGGGGAGCTGTTTTTT.

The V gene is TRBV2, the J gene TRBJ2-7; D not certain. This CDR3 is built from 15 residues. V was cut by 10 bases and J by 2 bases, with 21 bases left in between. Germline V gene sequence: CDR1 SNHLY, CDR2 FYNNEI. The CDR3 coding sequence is TGTGCCACCATCATATTACAAGGGAAAACCTACGAGCAGTACTTC. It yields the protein CATIILQGKTYEQYF.

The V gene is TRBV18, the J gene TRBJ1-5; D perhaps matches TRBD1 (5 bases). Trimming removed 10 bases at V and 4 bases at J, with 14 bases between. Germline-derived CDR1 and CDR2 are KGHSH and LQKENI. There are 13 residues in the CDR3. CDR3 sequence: CATRPGLNQPQHF. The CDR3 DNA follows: TGTGCCACGCGACCAGGGCTAAATCAGCCCCAGCATTTT.

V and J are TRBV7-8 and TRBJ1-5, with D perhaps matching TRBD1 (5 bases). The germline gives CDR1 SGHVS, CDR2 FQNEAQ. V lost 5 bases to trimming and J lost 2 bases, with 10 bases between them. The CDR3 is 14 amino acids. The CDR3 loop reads CASSQGYGNQPQHF. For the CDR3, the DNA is TGTGCCAGCAGCCAGGGCTATGGCAATCAGCCCCAGCATTTT.

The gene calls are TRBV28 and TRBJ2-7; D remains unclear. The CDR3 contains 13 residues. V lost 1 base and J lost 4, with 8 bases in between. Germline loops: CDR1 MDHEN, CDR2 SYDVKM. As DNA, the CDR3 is TGTGCCAGCAGTTTATTGGTTGGATACGAGCAGTACTTC. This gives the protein CASSLLVGYEQYF.

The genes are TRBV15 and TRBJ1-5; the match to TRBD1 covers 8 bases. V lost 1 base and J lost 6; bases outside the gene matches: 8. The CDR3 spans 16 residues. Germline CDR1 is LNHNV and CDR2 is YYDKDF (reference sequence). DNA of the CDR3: TGTGCCACCAGCAGAGCCAGGTCAGGGGGCGGTCAGCCCCAGCATTTT. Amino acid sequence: CATSRARSGGGQPQHF.

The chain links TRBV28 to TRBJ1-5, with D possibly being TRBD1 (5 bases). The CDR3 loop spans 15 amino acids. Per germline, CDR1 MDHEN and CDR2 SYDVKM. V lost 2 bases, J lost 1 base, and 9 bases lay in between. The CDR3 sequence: CASSLRQLSNQPQHF. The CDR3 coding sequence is TGTGCCAGCAGTTTAAGACAGCTGAGCAATCAGCCCCAGCATTTT.

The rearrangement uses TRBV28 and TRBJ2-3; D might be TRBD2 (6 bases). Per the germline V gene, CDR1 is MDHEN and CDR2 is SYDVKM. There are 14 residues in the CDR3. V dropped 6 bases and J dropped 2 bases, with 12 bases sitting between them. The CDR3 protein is CASRGGAVTDTQYF. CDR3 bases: TGTGCCAGCAGGGGCGGGGCGGTCACAGATACGCAGTATTTT.

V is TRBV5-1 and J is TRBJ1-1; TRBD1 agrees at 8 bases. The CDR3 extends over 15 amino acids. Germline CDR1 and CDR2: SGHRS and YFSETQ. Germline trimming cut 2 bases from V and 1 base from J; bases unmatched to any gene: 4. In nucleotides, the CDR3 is TGCGCCAGCAGCTTTACAGGGGGAGGGAACACTGAAGCTTTCTTT. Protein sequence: CASSFTGGGNTEAFF.

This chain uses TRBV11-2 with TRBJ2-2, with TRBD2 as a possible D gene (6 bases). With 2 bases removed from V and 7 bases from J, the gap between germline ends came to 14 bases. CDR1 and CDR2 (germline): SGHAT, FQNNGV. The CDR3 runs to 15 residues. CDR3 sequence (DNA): TGTGCCAGCAGCTTATTTACCGCGGGGAGCGGGGAGCTGTTTTTT. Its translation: CASSLFTAGSGELFF. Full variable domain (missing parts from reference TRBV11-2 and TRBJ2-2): EAGVAQSPRYKIIEKRQSVAFWCNPISGHATLYWYQQILGQGPKLLIQFQNNGVVDDSQLPKDRFSAERLKGVDSTLKIQPAKLEDSAVYLCASSLFTAGSGELFFGEGSRLTVL.

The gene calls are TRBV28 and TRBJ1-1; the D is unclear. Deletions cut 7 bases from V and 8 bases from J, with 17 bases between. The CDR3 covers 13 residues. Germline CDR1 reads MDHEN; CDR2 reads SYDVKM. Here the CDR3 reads CASKEGSGREAFF. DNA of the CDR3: TGTGCCAGCAAGGAAGGGTCAGGTCGAGAAGCTTTCTTT.

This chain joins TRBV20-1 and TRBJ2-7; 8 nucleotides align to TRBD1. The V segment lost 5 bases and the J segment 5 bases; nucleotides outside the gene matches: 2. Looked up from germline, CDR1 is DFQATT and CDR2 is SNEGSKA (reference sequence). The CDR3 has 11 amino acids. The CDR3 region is CSADRGHEQYF. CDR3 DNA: TGCAGTGCTGACAGGGGCCACGAGCAGTACTTC.

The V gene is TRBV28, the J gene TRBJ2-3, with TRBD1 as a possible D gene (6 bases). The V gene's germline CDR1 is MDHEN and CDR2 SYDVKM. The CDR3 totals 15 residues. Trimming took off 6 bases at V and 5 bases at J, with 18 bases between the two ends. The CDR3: CASSIQGLEGDTQYF. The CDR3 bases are TGTGCCAGCAGCATACAGGGCCTTGAGGGAGATACGCAGTATTTT.

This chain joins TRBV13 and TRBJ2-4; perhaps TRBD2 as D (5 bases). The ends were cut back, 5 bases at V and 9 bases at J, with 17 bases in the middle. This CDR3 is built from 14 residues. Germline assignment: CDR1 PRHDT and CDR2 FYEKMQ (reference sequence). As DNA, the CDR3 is TGTGCCAGCAGCCTCGGACTGAACGGACCCATTCAGTACTTC. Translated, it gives CASSLGLNGPIQYF.

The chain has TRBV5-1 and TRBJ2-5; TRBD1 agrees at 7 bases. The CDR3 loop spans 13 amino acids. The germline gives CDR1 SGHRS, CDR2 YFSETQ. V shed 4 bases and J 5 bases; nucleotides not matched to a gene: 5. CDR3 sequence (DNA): TGCGCCAGCAGCCAGACAGGGTGGGAGACCCAGTACTTC. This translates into CASSQTGWETQYF.

In nucleotides, the CDR3 is TGTGCCATCAGTTCTAGCGGCACCGGGGAGCTGTTTTTT. Translating it yields CAISSSGTGELFF. V usage is TRBV10-3 and J usage is TRBJ2-2, with 7 nucleotides matching TRBD2. Unmatched junction bases numbered 1, after V lost 5 bases and J lost 4 bases. CDR1 and CDR2 from the germline V gene are ENHRY and SYGVKD. The CDR3 loop spans 13 amino acids.

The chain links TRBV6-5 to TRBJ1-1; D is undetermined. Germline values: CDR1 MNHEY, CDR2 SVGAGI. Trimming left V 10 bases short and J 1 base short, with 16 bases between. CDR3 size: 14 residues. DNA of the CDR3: TGTGCCACCTCGGGAGAGGTCGGGAACACTGAAGCTTTCTTT. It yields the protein CATSGEVGNTEAFF.

In nucleotides, the CDR3 is TGTGCCAGCAGACACGGGACAGGCTATGGCTACACCTTC. Its protein is CASRHGTGYGYTF. This sequence joins TRBV14 and TRBJ1-2; 8 nucleotides match TRBD1. Germline V gives CDR1 SGHDN, CDR2 FVKESK. This CDR3 has 13 amino acids. Trimming took 6 bases from V and 4 from J; bases not matched to a gene: 4. Complete variable domain (other parts from reference TRBV14 and TRBJ1-2): EAGVTQFPSHSVIEKGQTVTLRCDPISGHDNLYWYRRVMGKEIKFLLHFVKESKQDESGMPNNRFLAERTGGTYSTLKVQPAELEDSGVYFCASRHGTGYGYTFGSGTRLTVV.

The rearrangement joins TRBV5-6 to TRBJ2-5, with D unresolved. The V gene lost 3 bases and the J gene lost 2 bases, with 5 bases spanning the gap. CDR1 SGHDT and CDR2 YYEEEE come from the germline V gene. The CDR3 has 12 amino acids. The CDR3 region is CASSSLQETQYF. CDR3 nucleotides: TGTGCCAGCAGCTCCCTACAAGAGACCCAGTACTTC.